The 28 T cell receptor beta chains given below trace back to one sample, sequenced in a study of HIV-infected patients and healthy controls. No cell fractionation was done, so the repertoire covers all unsorted peripheral blood T cells. Approximately 500 ng RNA was reverse transcribed with alpha and beta constant-region primers. Each of the alpha and beta chains got its own library through chain-specific third strand synthesis with indices. TCRdb re-called the 5' RACE reads with MiXCR, one entry per CDR3 protein. The sample holds roughly 18,000 distinct CDR3 sequences, 12% seen once. Sequencing was carried out using blood. The receptors derive from an adult in good health.

By share, this clonotype counts as medium-sized. The chain is built from TRBV20-1 and TRBJ1-5; 7 bases are shared with TRBD1. Trimming cost V 6 bases and J 3 bases; bases outside gene matches: 5. Germline V lookup: CDR1 DFQATT, CDR2 SNEGSKA (reference sequence). The length of the CDR3 is 13 residues. The CDR3 loop reads CSAGQALNQPQHF. CDR3 coding DNA: TGCAGTGCCGGACAGGCGCTCAATCAGCCCCAGCATTTT.

This clonotype is medium-sized. The V and J genes are TRBV29-1 and TRBJ1-1; possible D gene TRBD1, 5 bases. V dropped 3 bases and J dropped 2 bases, with 7 bases sitting between them. Germline values: CDR1 SQVTM, CDR2 ANQGSEA. The CDR3 spans 12 residues. The CDR3 protein is CSVDGGNTEAFF. The CDR3 nucleotides are TGCAGCGTTGACGGGGGTAACACTGAAGCTTTCTTT. The full variable domain, in which reference TRBV29-1 and TRBJ1-1 provide the parts outside the CDR3, is SAVISQKPSRDICQRGTSLTIQCQVDSQVTMMFWYRQQPGQSLTLIATANQGSEATYESGFVIDKFPISRPNLTFSTLTVSNMSPEDSSIYLCSVDGGNTEAFFGQGTRLTVV.

The chain recombines TRBV3-1 with TRBJ2-1; D perhaps matches TRBD2 (7 bases). The V gene's germline CDR1 is LGHDT and CDR2 YNNKEL (reference sequence). This CDR3 region has 16 residues. V lost 1 base, J lost 4 bases, and 14 bases lay in between. CDR3 in DNA: TGTGCCAGCAGCCAAGTGAGGGGGGGAAGGTACAATGAGCAGTTCTTC. It specifies CASSQVRGGRYNEQFF.

The genes are TRBV6-2 or TRBV6-3 and TRBJ2-3, with TRBD2 identical over 7 bases. Losses at the gene ends were 8 bases for V and 0 bases for J; bases not matched to a gene: 8. Per germline, CDR1 MNHEY and CDR2 SVGEGT. The CDR3 has 15 amino acids. The CDR3 loop reads CASSTPAGSTDTQYF. Written as DNA, the CDR3 is TGTGCCAGCTCTACCCCAGCGGGGAGCACAGATACGCAGTATTTT.

At least ten counts were recorded for this clonotype. In DNA, the CDR3 is TGTGCCAGCAGCTTAGGAGGTGTCCGGGAGGGTGAAGCTTTCTTT. Protein product: CASSLGGVREGEAFF. This sequence joins TRBV7-2 and TRBJ1-1; D is ambiguous. The CDR3 loop spans 15 amino acids. Trimming pared 1 base from V and 7 bases from J, leaving 16 bases between. Germline assignment: CDR1 SGHTA and CDR2 FQGNSA. The full variable domain, completed using reference TRBV7-2 and TRBJ1-1, is GAGVSQSPSNKVTEKGKDVELRCDPISGHTALYWYRQSLGQGLEFLIYFQGNSAPDKSGLPSDRFSAERTGGSVSTLTIQRTQQEDSAVYLCASSLGGVREGEAFFGQGTRLTVV.

This clonotype ranks as medium-sized. The junction does not match germline at one end; this may be a read error. This chain uses TRBV2 with TRBJ2-5; unclear D gene. The CDR3 sequence is 11 residues long. The V gene's germline CDR1 is SNHLY and CDR2 FYNNEI. The CDR3 DNA sequence: TGTGCCAGCAGTGTTACTCCCATTATTCACTTC. This codes for CASSVTPIIHF.

The chain has TRBV12-3 or TRBV12-4 and TRBJ2-7; D unclear. The V and J ends lost 5 bases and 5 bases respectively, with 13 bases between them. CDR3 length: 13 residues. The CDR3 sequence is CASSPLIQNEQYF. In DNA form, the CDR3 reads TGTGCCAGCAGTCCCCTAATACAGAACGAGCAGTACTTC.

This clonotype appeared many times. The rearrangement links TRBV12-3 or TRBV12-4 to TRBJ1-4; D is perhaps TRBD1 (6 bases). The V end was cut by 3 bases, the J end by 7 bases, with 12 bases between. The CDR3 has 14 residues. The CDR3 region is CASSFERGAEKLFF. CDR3 nucleotides: TGTGCCAGCAGTTTCGAAAGGGGGGCTGAAAAACTGTTTTTT.

This clonotype showed up just a few times. The V and J genes are TRBV12-3 or TRBV12-4 and TRBJ1-5; weak D call: TRBD1 (5 bases). Trimming removed 1 base at V and 7 bases at J, with 14 bases between. The CDR3 extends over 15 amino acids. CDR3 residues: CASSLDGGVRQPQHF. In nucleotides, the CDR3 is TGTGCCAGCAGTTTAGACGGGGGAGTTAGACAGCCCCAGCATTTT.

The V gene is TRBV19, the J gene TRBJ1-5; D unclear. This CDR3 region has 12 residues. The ends were cut back, 6 bases at V and 11 bases at J, with 14 bases in the middle. CDR1 and CDR2 (germline): LNHDA, SQIVND (reference sequence). DNA for the CDR3: TGTGCCAGTAGCACGCTTGGAAGGGCCCAGCATTTT. As protein: CASSTLGRAQHF.

The chain links TRBV7-3 to TRBJ2-1; D remains ambiguous. The germline V gene has CDR1 SGHTA and CDR2 FQGTGA. This CDR3 is built from 13 residues. V lost 2 bases and J lost 7, with 9 bases in between. CDR3 in amino acids: CASSLDGRNEQFF. The CDR3 coding sequence is TGTGCCAGCAGCTTAGACGGGCGGAATGAGCAGTTCTTC.

This clonotype has ten or more counts. The V call is TRBV3-1, the J call TRBJ1-5; D is possibly TRBD1 (5 bases). Between the trimmed V and J ends, which lost 8 bases and 2 bases, there was a span of 16 bases. The CDR3 is made up of 15 amino acids. The V gene's germline CDR1 is LGHDT and CDR2 YNNKEL (reference sequence). The CDR3 sequence: CASGTLDSRNQPQHF. The CDR3 DNA reads TGTGCCAGCGGAACCTTAGACAGCCGCAATCAGCCCCAGCATTTT. Supplemented by reference TRBV3-1 and TRBJ1-5, the full variable domain reads DTAVSQTPKYLVTQMGNDKSIKCEQNLGHDTMYWYKQDSKKFLKIMFSYNNKELIINETVPNRFSPKSPDKAHLNLHINSLELGDSAVYFCASGTLDSRNQPQHFGDGTRLSIL.

The sample holds many counts of this clonotype. The chain is built from TRBV20-1 and TRBJ1-1; D gene ambiguous. V was pared by 2 bases and J by 1 base, with 5 bases between. Germline V CDR1 and CDR2: DFQATT, SNEGSKA (reference sequence). The CDR3 extends over 12 amino acids. The CDR3 region has the DNA TGCAGTGCTAGAAGGCAGAACACTGAAGCTTTCTTT. It is translated as CSARRQNTEAFF.

This clonotype was recorded at least ten times. The chain employs TRBV6-6 and TRBJ2-7; perhaps TRBD2 as D (5 bases). The V end was cut by 3 bases, the J end by 0 bases, with 12 bases between. Looked up from germline, CDR1 is MNHNY and CDR2 is SVGAGI (reference sequence). CDR3 length: 15 residues. CDR3: CASSYLAGSSYEQYF. Written as DNA, the CDR3 is TGTGCCAGCAGTTATCTCGCGGGTAGCTCCTACGAGCAGTACTTC.

There are many counts of this clonotype. The V call is TRBV7-9, the J call TRBJ1-2, with TRBD1 matching 10 bases. Germline trimming cut 5 bases from V and 6 bases from J; bases unmatched to any gene: 9. Germline loops: CDR1 SEHNR, CDR2 FQNEAQ (reference sequence). The CDR3 extends over 15 amino acids. CDR3 residues: CASSPRQGAEDGYTF. CDR3 DNA: TGTGCCAGCAGCCCTAGACAGGGGGCAGAAGATGGCTACACCTTC.

This sequence joins TRBV5-1 and TRBJ1-6; D is uncertain. Germline CDR1 and CDR2: SGHRS and YFSETQ. The CDR3 spans 14 residues. V shed 1 base and J shed 9 bases, with 11 bases lying between them. The CDR3 loop reads CASSLYQKSSPLHF. DNA of the CDR3: TGCGCCAGCAGCTTGTACCAGAAGTCTTCACCCCTCCACTTT.

This clonotype was recorded many times. The chain carries TRBV7-9 and TRBJ1-5; D call uncertain. CDR3 size: 12 residues. Between the trimmed V and J ends, which lost 3 bases and 5 bases, there was a span of 5 bases. Looked up from germline, CDR1 is SEHNR and CDR2 is FQNEAQ (reference sequence). The CDR3 loop is CASSLPDQPQHF. CDR3 in DNA: TGTGCCAGCAGCTTGCCCGATCAGCCCCAGCATTTT. Using reference TRBV7-9 and TRBJ1-5 for the parts outside the CDR3, the full variable domain is DTGVSQNPRHKITKRGQNVTFRCDPISEHNRLYWYRQTLGQGPEFLTYFQNEAQLEKSRLLSDRFSAERPKGSFSTLEIQRTEQGDSAMYLCASSLPDQPQHFGDGTRLSIL.

In this sample, this clonotype is medium-sized (0.01 to 0.1%). This chain uses TRBV7-2 with TRBJ1-4; D ambiguous. The germline gives CDR1 SGHTA, CDR2 FQGNSA. This CDR3 is 14 amino acids long. V was clipped by 2 bases and J by 5 bases, with 9 bases between them. The CDR3 DNA is TGTGCCAGCAGCTTATCCGGACTAAATGAAAAACTGTTTTTT. It codes for CASSLSGLNEKLFF.

Remarks on this clonotype: The CDR3 does not close with the conserved phenylalanine or tryptophan, likely indicating a read error. The gene calls are TRBV7-3 and TRBJ1-1; D may be TRBD1 (5 bases). CDR1 and CDR2 (germline): SGHTA, FQGTGA. This CDR3 has 13 amino acids. Trimming removed 3 bases at V and 3 bases at J, with 8 bases between. CDR3 protein: CASSLTDDTEAFS. The CDR3 coding sequence is TGTGCCAGCAGCTTGACAGACGACACTGAAGCTTTCTCT.

This clonotype was seen a handful of times. This sequence joins TRBV12-5 and TRBJ2-5; TRBD1 matches 10 bases. J was trimmed by 5 bases and V by 3 bases; bases with no gene match: 3. The CDR3 totals 14 residues. CDR1 is LGHNT and CDR2 is FRNRAP in the germline V gene. The CDR3 nucleotides are TGTGCTAGTGGTTTATCGGGACAGGGGGAGACCCAGTACTTC. Translating it yields CASGLSGQGETQYF.

This clonotype was picked up many times. The chain recombines TRBV6-6 with TRBJ2-3; D might be TRBD1 (6 bases). V was cut by 10 bases and J by 8 bases, with 13 bases left in between. Germline V gene lookup returns CDR1 MNHNY and CDR2 SVGAGI (reference sequence). The CDR3 is made up of 11 amino acids. CDR3 in amino acids: CATFLGGTQYF. The CDR3 region has the DNA TGTGCCACCTTCCTAGGGGGTACGCAGTATTTT.

This clonotype showed up just a few times. V gene TRBV12-3 or TRBV12-4 combines with J gene TRBJ2-6, with 10 bases matching TRBD1. The CDR3 runs to 21 residues. V was pared by 5 bases and J by 2 bases, with 18 bases of the junction left unmatched. Written as DNA, the CDR3 is TGTGCCAGCAGTCCAACTCGAAGCTGGGACAGGGGTTTGCCTGGGGCCAACGTCCTGACTTTC. Amino acids: CASSPTRSWDRGLPGANVLTF.

By share, this clonotype counts as medium-sized (0.01 to 0.1%). The genes are TRBV6-5 and TRBJ2-5; D may be TRBD1 or TRBD2 (5 bases each). The CDR3 runs to 13 residues. Germline loops: CDR1 MNHEY, CDR2 SVGAGI. V was shortened by 3 bases and J by 3 bases, with 8 bases between the two germline ends. The CDR3 DNA reads TGTGCCAGCAGTTATTTGGGGGAAGAGACCCAGTACTTC. Its translation is CASSYLGEETQYF.

V gene TRBV7-2 combines with J gene TRBJ1-5; D uncertain. CDR3 size: 15 residues. The germline V gene encodes CDR1 SGHTA and CDR2 FQGNSA. V lost 3 bases, J lost 3 bases, and 12 bases lay in between. CDR3 region: CASSFSGTSNQPQHF. The CDR3 DNA reads as TGTGCCAGCAGCTTTTCAGGTACCTCCAATCAGCCCCAGCATTTT.

In its sample, this clonotype is medium-sized (0.01 to 0.1%). The chain joins TRBV20-1 to TRBJ2-1; D may match TRBD1 or TRBD2 (6 bases each). This CDR3 has 14 residues. Germline values: CDR1 DFQATT, CDR2 SNEGSKA (reference sequence). The germline V and J ends were trimmed by 3 bases and 0 bases, with 9 bases remaining between them. The CDR3 sequence is CSASGGFSYNEQFF. CDR3 nucleotide sequence: TGCAGTGCTAGCGGGGGCTTCTCCTACAATGAGCAGTTCTTC.

In regard to this clonotype: An end of the junction does not agree with germline; a read error may underlie this. The DNA of the CDR3 is TGCAGTGCTATATGGGACAGGGGCCTCTCCAACGAGCAGTACTTC. It yields the protein CSAIWDRGLSNEQYF. The V gene is TRBV20-1, the J gene TRBJ2-7; 10 positions agree with TRBD1. Germline V gene data show CDR1 as DFQATT and CDR2 as SNEGSKA (reference sequence). This CDR3 has 15 amino acids.

This clonotype was counted many times. The chain joins TRBV9 to TRBJ2-1; 8 bases fit TRBD2. CDR3 length: 16 amino acids. Per the germline V gene, CDR1 is SGDLS and CDR2 is YYNGEE. Unmatched junction bases numbered 9, after V lost 0 bases and J lost 7 bases. The CDR3 DNA follows: TGTGCCAGCAGCGTAGTAGGCGGGGGGCCGGGAAATGAGCAGTTCTTC. Translating it yields CASSVVGGGPGNEQFF.

In its sample, this clonotype was seen many times. The genes are TRBV7-3 and TRBJ1-6, with D unresolved. The V end was cut by 4 bases, the J end by 10 bases, with 11 bases between. The germline V gene encodes CDR1 SGHTA and CDR2 FQGTGA. This CDR3 is built from 13 residues. The CDR3 DNA is TGTGCCAGCAGCTCCTCTTTAGTGTCACCCCTCCACTTT. This translates into CASSSSLVSPLHF.